This T cell receptor beta chain was retrieved from a study of shared clonotypes between healthy human individuals. Looking at the study overall: Three plates each covered CD4 naive and memory; CD8 naive two, CD8 memory one. General study results and limits: Non-shared clonotypes displayed generation probabilities falling below those of clonotypes present in all four donors. When naive CD4 clonotypes were compared across a handful of donors, about 5% were shared.

This clone is a singleton in its sample. Its antigen is as yet unknown. From germline, CDR1 is MNHNS and CDR2 SASEGT. The CDR3 has 16 amino acids. V lost 1 base and J lost 0, with 10 bases in between. Using immunoSEQ multiplex PCR, the repertoire was profiled, and TCRdb retains in-frame clones only, with some absent. Found here are roughly 2.5 million clones, around 90% of them singletons; the top ten hold 0.14%. The V and J genes are TRBV6-1 and TRBJ1-5, with D uncertain. This clonotype was sampled from a man between 18 and 29 years old in good health. The sequenced sample consisted of naive CD4+ T cells sorted from blood. The subset: CD45RA+ positively selected. As DNA, the CDR3 is TGTGCCAGCAGTGAAGGTTGGAAATATAGCAATCAGCCCCAGCATTTT. Amino acid sequence: CASSEGWKYSNQPQHF.